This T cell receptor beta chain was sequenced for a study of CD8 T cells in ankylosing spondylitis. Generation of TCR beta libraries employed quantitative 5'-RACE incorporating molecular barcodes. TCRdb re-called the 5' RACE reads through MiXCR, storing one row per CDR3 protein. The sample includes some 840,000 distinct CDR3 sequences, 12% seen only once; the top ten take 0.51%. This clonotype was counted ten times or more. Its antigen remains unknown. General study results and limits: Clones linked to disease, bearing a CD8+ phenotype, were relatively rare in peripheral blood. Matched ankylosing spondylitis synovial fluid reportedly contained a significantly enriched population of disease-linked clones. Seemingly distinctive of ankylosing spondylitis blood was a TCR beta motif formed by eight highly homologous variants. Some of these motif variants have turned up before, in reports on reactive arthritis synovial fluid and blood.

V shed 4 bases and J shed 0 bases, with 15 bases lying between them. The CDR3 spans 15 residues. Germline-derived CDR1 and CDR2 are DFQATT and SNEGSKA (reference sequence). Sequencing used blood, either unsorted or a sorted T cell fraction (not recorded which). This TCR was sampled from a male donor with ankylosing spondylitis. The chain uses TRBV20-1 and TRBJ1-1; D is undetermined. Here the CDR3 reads CSATPQSLMNTEAFF. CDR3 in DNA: TGCAGTGCTACCCCACAGTCCCTAATGAACACTGAAGCTTTCTTT.